This T cell receptor (beta chain) was sequenced for a study of radiation and T cells in renal cell carcinoma (dated by TCRdb to about 2020). Background for the entire study: The samples were obtained from a clinical trial, where primary renal cell carcinomas were treated with 15 Gy stereotactic body radiation therapy and then removed by nephrectomy 4 weeks afterward. A total of 3.5 million to 4.5 million unique CDR3 nucleotide sequences, encoding 2,500,000 or so unique CDR3 amino acid sequences, were found across all 50 or so samples. In total, 50 to 55 samples underwent TCR beta sequencing: around 25 tumors plus 27 peripheral blood samples.

Overall study outcomes, separate from this receptor: An increase in top tumor clonotypes in blood was observed from baseline to 2 weeks post-radiation, followed by contraction by 4 weeks, which was taken to suggest transient expansion of tumor-resident clones. Because no pretreatment tumor biopsies were available, whether clonotypes were present in the tumor at baseline could not be determined. Tracking of blood repertoire dynamics stopped at around 4 weeks after treatment, with no follow-up past that point. Effects of radiation dose or scheduling on the TCR repertoire could not be addressed with the single-armed trial design.

Read against the paper, the sample's time point label means: blood 2 weeks post-SBRT. This specimen's treatment or condition label, interpreted: 15 Gy SBRT to primary tumor, nephrectomy 4 weeks later. To follow tumor-enriched clonotypes, serial peripheral blood was collected from radiation-treated patients at baseline and at 2 weeks and 4 weeks after SBRT. Every patient's renal cell carcinoma showed clear cell pathology. Genomic DNA for TCR sequencing was prepared using the QIAamp DNA Blood Mini Kit (Qiagen). Samples were included in the analyses only if all quality control checks were passed. CDR1 and CDR2, per the germline V gene (reference sequence), are WNHNN and SYGVQD. V drops 2 bases and J drops 6 bases, leaving 17 bases in between. The CDR3 runs 16 amino acids, cysteine and phenylalanine included. The retained sequence is limited to the CDR3, 48 bases, with the frame set at the first base.

A remark on this clone: The clone's antigen remains unknown. No much larger clone is present one base from it, and per-base qualities are unavailable.

The immunoSEQ kit was used, according to the manufacturer's recommendations, to generate TCR beta libraries from genomic DNA. To prepare libraries, a first multiplex PCR with proprietary primers was run, followed by a second PCR that added unique barcodes, and a bead cleanup was done after each round. Each sample batch included a kit-provided positive control reaction and a negative control reaction. The final libraries underwent checking on an Agilent 4200 TapeStation D1000 ScreenTape, volumetric pooling, and quantification by qPCR. Sequencing ran on an Illumina NextSeq500 with a MidOutput 150-cycle cartridge, using 156 Read1 and 15 Index1 cycles with kit custom primers. The pooled library was loaded at approximately 0.97 pM with around 20% PhiX control spiked in. The authors' pipeline ran thus. Vendor-processed data were analyzed in R, and a clonotype was defined as all T cells sharing the same CDR3 nucleotide sequence. For clone abundance analyses, frequencies were normalized to the 10,000 most abundant clones per sample. Before analysis, public T cell clones were removed, and these numbered fewer than five per sample on average. Tumor-enriched clonotypes and baseline blood-enriched clonotypes were defined as those with an abundance difference of at least 32-fold between compartments. A beta-binomial differential abundance model was used to identify clonotypes that were expanded or contracted between blood time points. Tumor-blood repertoire similarity was measured with the Baroni-Urbani and Buser coefficient, and group comparisons used two-tailed Wilcoxon tests in R. In TCRdb, the immuneACCESS table is reduced to in-frame sequences with V and J assigned. These tables do not hold every clone; where another copy was compared, an unresolved V gene accounts for under half, and the others remain unexplained. The V and J calls and clone size come from that table; D and trimming were worked out from the DNA. In all, the sample holds tens of thousands of clones, and roughly 79% of those were seen once. The top ten constitute less than 7.5% of the sample.

In this chain, TRBV10-1 is recombined with TRBJ2-1, with the D gene not confidently named. This TCR was sampled from a man aged 60-69 years with renal cell carcinoma. This sample comprised blood, obtained from a patient whose treatment included radiotherapy and nephrectomy. The CDR3 loop reads CASSEPPGSPFNEQFF. The DNA sequence is as follows: TGCGCCAGCAGTGAGCCCCCAGGATCCCCCTTCAATGAGCAGTTCTTC.